This T cell receptor (beta chain) was sequenced for a study of blood T cell repertoires in COVID-19. Overall study: Samples taken during acute and convalescent COVID-19 were collected in the United States, Italy and Spain. Nucleic acid was either cDNA or gDNA, and it came from T cells, B-cell-depleted T cells, or PBMCs.

Authors' analysis steps: Cell counts per sample came from amplifying reference gene primers. TCRdb keeps only in-frame clones here, not all; method: immunoSEQ multiplex PCR. V, J and clone size are taken as reported in that table, and D and trimming were inferred from the DNA itself. The repertoire holds some 120,000 clones, about nine tenths seen once, with about 3.5% in the top ten. This receptor was obtained from a man aged 45 to 65 with active COVID-19. The sequenced sample was peripheral blood.

The CDR3 DNA follows: TGCGCCAGCAGTGAGGTCGAAGGGGCTGAAGCTTTCTTT. Encoded protein: CASSEVEGAEAFF. The chain employs TRBV10-1 and TRBJ1-1; possible D gene TRBD1, 5 bases. The ends were cut back, 2 bases at V and 6 bases at J, with 10 bases in the middle. Germline V gene sequence: CDR1 WNHNN, CDR2 SYGVQD (reference sequence). This CDR3 comprises 13 residues.